What follows are 10 T cell receptor beta chains derived from one specimen sequenced in a study of OX40 agonist ivuxolimab in advanced cancers. Library preparation was by the immunoSEQ multiplex PCR assay. TCRdb provides this immuneACCESS table in a form limited to in-frame rearrangements. Some clones are lacking; in checked studies, under half of them reflect an unresolved V gene, and why the rest are absent is not known. The sample contains around 60,000 clones, under 95% of them found a single time. The ten most abundant clones make up roughly 13% of the sample. The material was CD4+ or CD8+ T cells sorted from blood, obtained in a trial of the OX40 agonist ivuxolimab. These receptors were taken from an adult with an advanced solid tumor such as melanoma, head and neck, liver or kidney cancer.

The V and J genes are TRBV11-2 and TRBJ2-1; unclear D gene. Trimming removed 1 base from V and 0 bases from J, with 16 bases in between. The germline V gene has CDR1 SGHAT and CDR2 FQNNGV. The CDR3 loop spans 18 amino acids. In nucleotides, the CDR3 is TGTGCCAGCAGCTTAGTACCTGGACCCCCAAGCTCCTACAATGAGCAGTTCTTC. Translation gives CASSLVPGPPSSYNEQFF.

The chain joins TRBV7-9 to TRBJ1-1, with D unclear. The CDR3 consists of 16 residues. Germline lookup yields CDR1 SEHNR and CDR2 FQNEAQ (reference sequence). V was shortened by 7 bases and J by 1 base, with 19 bases between the two germline ends. The CDR3 loop is CASTHHDGRGNTEAFF. The CDR3 DNA follows: TGTGCCAGCACCCATCACGACGGACGAGGGAACACTGAAGCTTTCTTT.

This clone has a single count. The genes are TRBV5-1 and TRBJ1-1; TRBD1 is a possible D gene (5 bases). The germline V gene has CDR1 SGHRS and CDR2 YFSETQ. The CDR3 is 11 amino acids. Deletions cut 5 bases from V and 7 bases from J, with 9 bases between. CDR3 sequence reads: CASSFGHEAFF. CDR3 DNA sequence: TGCGCCAGCAGTTTCGGACATGAAGCTTTCTTT. The entire variable domain, with the rest obtained from reference TRBV5-1 and TRBJ1-1, is as follows: KAGVTQTPRYLIKTRGQQVTLSCSPISGHRSVSWYQQTPGQGLQFLFEYFSETQRNKGNFPGRFSGRQFSNSRSEMNVSTLELGDSALYLCASSFGHEAFFGQGTRLTVV.

This sequence joins TRBV27 and TRBJ1-1; the match to TRBD1 covers 7 bases. Germline V gene lookup returns CDR1 MNHEY and CDR2 SMNVEV (reference sequence). Trimming at V came to 10 bases and at J to 1 base, leaving 3 bases not matched to a gene. The CDR3 has 12 residues. CDR3 protein: CATWTGNTEAFF. CDR3 sequence (DNA): TGTGCCACCTGGACAGGGAACACTGAAGCTTTCTTT.

The chain employs TRBV4-1 and TRBJ2-5; perhaps TRBD2 as D (6 bases). The V gene's germline CDR1 is MGHRA and CDR2 YSYEKL. The CDR3 runs to 15 residues. V was shortened by 4 bases and J by 4 bases, with 16 bases between the two germline ends. DNA for the CDR3: TGCGCCAGCAGCCTTTCCGGAGGAGGGCGAGAGACCCAGTACTTC. Translation gives CASSLSGGGRETQYF.

In this sample, this clone turned up once. This CDR3 is CASGQITNTGELFF. The CDR3 nucleotides are TGTGCCAGCGGTCAAATTACGAACACCGGGGAGCTGTTTTTT. This chain joins TRBV27 and TRBJ2-2; the D is unclear. Germline assignment: CDR1 MNHEY and CDR2 SMNVEV (reference sequence). V was trimmed by 8 bases and J by 0 bases, leaving 10 bases between them. This CDR3 spans 14 amino acids.

The chain has TRBV6-5 and TRBJ1-5, with no clear D. Trimming took off 6 bases at V and 5 bases at J, with 8 bases between the two ends. The germline V gene has CDR1 MNHEY and CDR2 SVGAGI. The CDR3 has 12 amino acids. The CDR3 DNA sequence: TGTGCCAGCAGGGGAGGCCATCAGCCCCAGCATTTT. Protein product: CASRGGHQPQHF.

Regarding this clone: Other DNA sequences from this sample encode an identical CDR3 as well. CDR3 bases: TGTGCCAGCAGTTACTCGTCCTACAATGAGCAGTTCTTC. Its protein product is CASSYSSYNEQFF. This chain uses TRBV6-5 with TRBJ2-1; D is uncertain. With 0 bases removed from V and 1 base from J, the gap between germline ends came to 1 base. This CDR3 contains 13 residues. Germline CDR1 is MNHEY and CDR2 is SVGAGI.

This chain links TRBV28 with TRBJ2-7; a weak D match, TRBD1 (6 bases). V dropped 3 bases and J dropped 3 bases, with 9 bases sitting between them. Germline assignment: CDR1 MDHEN and CDR2 SYDVKM. This CDR3 has 13 residues. The CDR3 nucleotides read TGTGCCAGCAGTTTTACAGGGAACTACGAGCAGTACTTC. This codes for CASSFTGNYEQYF.

The chain combines TRBV9 with TRBJ2-7, with 7 positions matching TRBD1. From germline, CDR1 is SGDLS and CDR2 YYNGEE. J gave up 2 bases and V 3 bases, and 2 bases lay outside the gene matches. CDR3 length: 13 amino acids. The CDR3 DNA follows: TGTGCCAGCAGCGAAGGGGGCCCCTACGAGCAGTACTTC. This translates into CASSEGGPYEQYF.